The 22 T cell receptor beta chains below come from one sample, sequenced in a study of blood T cell repertoires in COVID-19 (dated by TCRdb to between 2020 and 2021). Receptor amplification or capture employed the immunoSEQ multiplex PCR assay. TCRdb holds this immuneACCESS table with in-frame rearrangements only. Some clones are missing; in checked studies, unresolved V genes explain under half, and the rest has no known cause. This sample holds about 220,000 clones; about 80% were observed only once. In total, the top ten clones hold roughly 2.4% of the sample. The sample taken for sequencing was peripheral blood. These receptors originate from a woman aged 60-75 years with acute or convalescent COVID-19.

The chain joins TRBV29-1 to TRBJ1-2, with 10 bases fitting TRBD1. CDR1 is SQVTM, CDR2 ANQGSEA, per germline. This CDR3 is built from 15 residues. Germline trimming cut 7 bases from V and 2 bases from J; bases unmatched to any gene: 10. CDR3 bases: TGCAGCGCTAGAGGGACAGGGGCCGGGAACTATGGCTACACCTTC. Amino acid sequence: CSARGTGAGNYGYTF.

On this clone itself: One base away lies a much larger clone, so this may be a sequencing read error. This specimen includes other DNA sequences encoding the same CDR3. The rearrangement joins TRBV28 to TRBJ1-2; 7 bases map to TRBD1. J lost 4 bases, V lost 3 bases, and 2 bases had no gene match. CDR1 is MDHEN and CDR2 is SYDVKM in the germline V gene. The CDR3 runs to 13 residues. In DNA form, the CDR3 reads TGTGCCAGCAGTTTGACAGGGACCTATGGCTACACCTTC. Residues: CASSLTGTYGYTF.

This chain uses TRBV5-8 with TRBJ1-5, with TRBD1 as a possible D gene (6 bases). The V end was cut by 1 base, the J end by 6 bases, with 14 bases between. The CDR3 covers 15 residues. Germline V CDR1 and CDR2: SGHTS, YDEGEE. Here the CDR3 reads CASSLQGLGGQPQHF. The CDR3 DNA reads as TGTGCCAGCAGCTTGCAGGGGCTGGGCGGTCAGCCCCAGCATTTT. Looking up the rest from reference TRBV5-8 and TRBJ1-5 gives the full variable domain: EAGVTQSPTHLIKTRGQQATLRCSPISGHTSVYWYQQALGLGLQFLLWYDEGEERNRGNFPPRFSGRQFPNYSSELNVNALELEDSALYLCASSLQGLGGQPQHFGDGTRLSIL.

This clone was picked up a small number of times. V usage is TRBV3-1 (or the pseudogene TRBV3-2) and J usage is TRBJ1-2; 9 bases align to TRBD1. V lost 2 bases to trimming and J lost 4 bases; unmatched junction nucleotides: 2. This CDR3 has 14 amino acids. Germline V gene data show CDR1 as LGHDT and CDR2 as YNNKEL (reference sequence). The CDR3 DNA reads as TGTGCCAGCAGCCAAAGACAGGGGGGCTATGGCTACACCTTC. Translation gives CASSQRQGGYGYTF.

This rearrangement joins TRBV5-1 to TRBJ1-2; 10 nucleotides align to TRBD1. The CDR3 runs to 13 residues. With V trimmed by 7 bases and J by 4 bases, 4 bases remained unmatched. From germline, CDR1 is SGHRS and CDR2 YFSETQ. As DNA, the CDR3 is TGCGCCAGCCGACAGGGGGCGATCTATGGCTACACCTTC. This gives the protein CASRQGAIYGYTF.

The rearrangement joins TRBV7-6 to TRBJ1-2; a weak D match, TRBD1 (6 bases). CDR3 length: 15 residues. The germline CDR1 and CDR2 sequences are SGHVS and FNYEAQ. V was clipped by 5 bases and J by 6 bases, with 19 bases between them. CDR3 nucleotides: TGTGCCAGCAGCACCGCTGAGAGGACAGAAGATGGCTACACCTTC. This sequence encodes CASSTAERTEDGYTF.

The rearrangement uses TRBV3-1 (or the pseudogene TRBV3-2) and TRBJ1-1; tentative D call: TRBD1 (6 bases). The CDR3 consists of 17 residues. The germline V gene has CDR1 LGHDT and CDR2 YNNKEL (reference sequence). Trimming left V 7 bases short and J 2 bases short, with 23 bases between. The CDR3 is CASIPRGRGGRNTEAFF. The CDR3 coding sequence is TGTGCCAGCATCCCGAGGGGGAGGGGAGGTCGAAACACTGAAGCTTTCTTT.

The rearrangement links TRBV30 to TRBJ1-4; tentatively, D is TRBD1 (6 bases). The CDR3 spans 16 residues. Trimming left V 5 bases short and J 0 bases short, with 16 bases between. Per germline, CDR1 GTSNPN and CDR2 SVGIG (reference sequence). The CDR3: CAWAVGAHATNEKLFF. CDR3 DNA sequence: TGTGCCTGGGCTGTGGGGGCACACGCAACTAATGAAAAACTGTTTTTT.

The chain carries TRBV6-6 and TRBJ2-7; the D is unclear. The CDR3 spans 13 residues. Germline CDR1 is MNHNY and CDR2 is SVGAGI (reference sequence). The V and J ends lost 6 bases and 9 bases respectively, with 18 bases between them. CDR3 in DNA: TGTGCCAGCAGCCCCGGCCTCTTCGGGTCGCAGTACTTC. Protein product: CASSPGLFGSQYF.

A single count supports this clone. This chain links TRBV4-3 with TRBJ1-4; 8 positions match TRBD1. This CDR3 is 15 amino acids long. In germline, CDR1 is LGHNA, CDR2 YSLEER. V shed 4 bases, J shed 8 bases, and the junction held 9 bases outside the gene matches. CDR3 loop: CASSPGQGGEEKLFF. The CDR3 nucleotides read TGCGCCAGCAGCCCCGGACAGGGCGGCGAGGAAAAACTGTTTTTT.

V usage is TRBV4-2 and J usage is TRBJ2-1; 14 bases align to TRBD2. This CDR3 has 18 amino acids. The ends lost 1 base at V and 6 bases at J; junction bases unmatched: 8. Germline CDR1 is LGHNA and CDR2 is YNFKEQ. The CDR3 DNA is TGTGCCAGCAGCCAAGTCGCGACGACTAGCGGGGGGGTCAATGAGCAGTTCTTC. Protein: CASSQVATTSGGVNEQFF.

The chain joins TRBV5-5 to TRBJ1-4, with 9 positions matching TRBD1. The CDR3 is 15 residues long. Germline assignment: CDR1 SGHKS and CDR2 YYEKEE (reference sequence). V dropped 4 bases and J dropped 3; count of bases not matched to a gene: 4. The CDR3 DNA reads TGTGCCAGCAGCGAGCGGGACAGGGCTAATGAAAAACTGTTTTTT. It encodes CASSERDRANEKLFF. The full variable domain, in which reference TRBV5-5 and TRBJ1-4 provide the parts outside the CDR3, is DAGVTQSPTHLIKTRGQQVTLRCSPISGHKSVSWYQQVLGQGPQFIFQYYEKEERGRGNFPDRFSARQFPNYSSELNVNALLLGDSALYLCASSERDRANEKLFFGSGTQLSVL.

This clone showed up just a few times. Other DNA sequences within the sample encode an identical CDR3. The V gene is TRBV5-1, the J gene TRBJ1-3; D not resolved. This CDR3 comprises 14 residues. The germline V gene encodes CDR1 SGHRS and CDR2 YFSETQ. Deletions cut 0 bases from V and 2 bases from J, with 6 bases between. CDR3 protein: CASSLGGPGNTIYF. Here the CDR3 DNA reads TGCGCCAGCAGCTTGGGAGGCCCTGGAAACACCATATATTTT.

The chain links TRBV6-2 or TRBV6-3 to TRBJ1-1, with D perhaps matching TRBD1 (6 bases). This CDR3 has 15 residues. CDR1 is MNHEY and CDR2 is SVGEGT in the germline V gene. The V and J ends lost 6 bases and 1 base respectively, with 15 bases between them. For the CDR3, the DNA is TGTGCCAGCAGCCCACAGGGCTGGGGGAACACTGAAGCTTTCTTT. It yields the protein CASSPQGWGNTEAFF.

The chain carries TRBV12-3 or TRBV12-4 and TRBJ2-2; D is possibly TRBD1 (7 bases). V was cut by 6 bases and J by 4 bases, with 9 bases left in between. CDR3 size: 13 residues. CDR3 region: CASSQGGTGELFF. The CDR3 nucleotides are TGTGCCAGCAGCCAGGGGGGCACCGGGGAGCTGTTTTTT.

V usage is TRBV9 and J usage is TRBJ1-2, with 10 bases fitting TRBD1. CDR3 length: 15 residues. The V and J ends lost 3 bases and 1 base, in that order; junction bases with no gene match: 3. The germline V gene has CDR1 SGDLS and CDR2 YYNGEE. The DNA of the CDR3 is TGTGCCAGCAGCGGGGACAGGGGAGATAACTATGGCTACACCTTC. It encodes CASSGDRGDNYGYTF.

This CDR3 is CASSPTRTVYGYNEQFF. CDR3 nucleotide sequence: TGTGCCAGCAGCCCAACTAGGACAGTTTACGGCTACAATGAGCAGTTCTTC. The rearrangement joins TRBV3-1 (or the pseudogene TRBV3-2) to TRBJ2-1, with D tentatively TRBD1 (6 bases). CDR3 length equals 17 residues. Per the germline V gene, CDR1 is LGHDT and CDR2 is YNNKEL (reference sequence). The V end was cut by 4 bases, the J end by 3 bases, with 19 bases between.

The chain links TRBV6-5 to TRBJ2-3; 7 nucleotides line up with TRBD1. V was clipped by 8 bases and J by 3 bases; unmatched bases: 8. CDR1 MNHEY and CDR2 SVGAGI come from the germline V gene. This CDR3 contains 14 residues. Here the CDR3 reads CASQRLQGTDTQYF. As DNA, the CDR3 is TGTGCCAGCCAACGCCTACAGGGGACAGATACGCAGTATTTT.

The CDR3 loop is CASSIAEVLNTGELFF. CDR3 DNA: TGTGCCAGTAGTATAGCCGAGGTCCTGAACACCGGGGAGCTGTTTTTT. The chain has TRBV19 and TRBJ2-2, with D unclear. Germline CDR1 and CDR2: LNHDA and SQIVND (reference sequence). The CDR3 has 16 residues. V was clipped by 1 base and J by 1 base, with 10 bases between them. Using reference TRBV19 and TRBJ2-2 for the parts outside the CDR3, the full variable domain is DGGITQSPKYLFRKEGQNVTLSCEQNLNHDAMYWYRQDPGQGLRLIYYSQIVNDFQKGDIAEGYSVSREKKESFPLTVTSAQKNPTAFYLCASSIAEVLNTGELFFGEGSRLTVL.

This chain joins TRBV29-1 and TRBJ2-1, with a possible D match to TRBD1 (6 bases). Germline loops: CDR1 SQVTM, CDR2 ANQGSEA. The V gene lost 5 bases and the J gene lost 5 bases, with 16 bases spanning the gap. This CDR3 is 14 amino acids long. The CDR3 sequence: CSVFYRAEDNEQFF. The CDR3 nucleotides read TGCAGCGTTTTCTACAGGGCGGAGGACAATGAGCAGTTCTTC.

The chain has TRBV14 and TRBJ2-5; D call uncertain. Germline V gives CDR1 SGHDN, CDR2 FVKESK. The CDR3 sequence is 13 residues long. Deletions cut 4 bases from V and 1 base from J, with 7 bases between. CDR3 DNA: TGTGCCAGCAGCCTATCAGTCCAAGAGACCCAGTACTTC. Its translation: CASSLSVQETQYF. Full variable domain (outside the CDR3, taken from reference TRBV14 and TRBJ2-5): EAGVTQFPSHSVIEKGQTVTLRCDPISGHDNLYWYRRVMGKEIKFLLHFVKESKQDESGMPNNRFLAERTGGTYSTLKVQPAELEDSGVYFCASSLSVQETQYFGPGTRLLVL.

This chain uses TRBV30 with TRBJ1-4; D is perhaps TRBD1 (6 bases). CDR3 length: 13 amino acids. V lost 3 bases and J lost 7, with 12 bases in between. CDR1 and CDR2 (germline): GTSNPN, SVGIG (reference sequence). This CDR3 reads CAWSQGGGEKLFF. The CDR3 DNA follows: TGTGCCTGGAGCCAGGGAGGGGGTGAAAAACTGTTTTTT.